The next 5 T cell receptor beta chains were all read from a single sample in a study of CD8 T cells in Susac syndrome (dated by TCRdb to between 2019 and 2020). Preparation of the library involved the immunoSEQ multiplex PCR assay. RNA was extracted using the RNeasy kit, and roughly 0.5 to 1 microgram was reverse transcribed with random hexamers. TCRdb passed the public sequencing reads through fastp at Q25 and MiXCR, retaining productive beta sequences. Duplicate CDR3 protein sequences are folded into a single record with the most common DNA and genes. The sample has about 100,000 distinct CDR3 sequences on record, 90% to 95% of them singletons. The ten most abundant clones make up 0.25% to 0.4% of the sample. Sequencing was carried out using CD8+ T cells from PBMCs. These receptor sequences come from a human donor in good health.

This clonotype showed up just once. This chain uses TRBV5-6 with TRBJ2-3, with D hard to call. Between the trimmed V and J ends, which lost 3 bases and 6 bases, there was a span of 17 bases. The CDR3 has 15 residues. Germline loops: CDR1 SGHDT, CDR2 YYEEEE. CDR3 sequence reads: CASSSPTGLKDTQYF. The CDR3 DNA follows: TGTGCCAGCAGCTCCCCGACTGGCCTAAAGGATACGCAGTATTTT.

The chain employs TRBV5-5 and TRBJ2-7; 7 bases map to TRBD1. CDR3 length equals 17 residues. Unmatched junction bases numbered 12, after V lost 0 bases and J lost 3 bases. Germline CDR1 is SGHKS and CDR2 is YYEKEE (reference sequence). The CDR3 is CASSLAVLSGQVYEQYF. For the CDR3, the DNA is TGTGCCAGCAGCTTGGCCGTCCTCTCTGGACAGGTCTACGAGCAGTACTTC. The whole variable domain, filled in from reference TRBV5-5 and TRBJ2-7, reads DAGVTQSPTHLIKTRGQQVTLRCSPISGHKSVSWYQQVLGQGPQFIFQYYEKEERGRGNFPDRFSARQFPNYSSELNVNALLLGDSALYLCASSLAVLSGQVYEQYFGPGTRLTVT.

CDR3: CASSSPGLMNTEAFF. CDR3 nucleotide sequence: TGTGCCAGCAGTTCTCCGGGACTGATGAACACTGAAGCTTTCTTT. V is TRBV27 and J is TRBJ1-1, with D perhaps matching TRBD1 (5 bases). With 4 bases removed from V and 0 bases from J, the gap between germline ends came to 12 bases. Germline values: CDR1 MNHEY, CDR2 SMNVEV (reference sequence). The length of the CDR3 is 15 residues.

The chain joins TRBV15 to TRBJ2-1; TRBD2 agrees at 16 bases. With V trimmed by 5 bases and J by 8 bases, 3 bases remained unmatched. This CDR3 has 15 residues. Germline V lookup: CDR1 LNHNV, CDR2 YYDKDF (reference sequence). CDR3 nucleotides: TGTGCCACCAGCGGGACTAGCGGGGGGGCAGATGAGCAGTTCTTC. Its protein is CATSGTSGGADEQFF. Filled out from reference TRBV15 and TRBJ2-1, the complete variable domain reads DAMVIQNPRYQVTQFGKPVTLSCSQTLNHNVMYWYQQKSSQAPKLLFHYYDKDFNNEADTPDNFQSRRPNTSFCFLDIRSPGLGDTAMYLCATSGTSGGADEQFFGPGTRLTVL.

V gene TRBV20-1 combines with J gene TRBJ2-5; 7 nucleotides match TRBD1. In germline, CDR1 is DFQATT, CDR2 SNEGSKA (reference sequence). This CDR3 spans 13 amino acids. V dropped 5 bases and J dropped 2; count of bases not matched to a gene: 5. CDR3 bases: TGCAGTGCTTACAGGGGTGTTCAAGAGACCCAGTACTTC. This sequence encodes CSAYRGVQETQYF.